The text below deals with one T cell receptor (beta chain). The target antigen is unknown. This sample stems from a study of siplizumab effects on memory and regulatory T cells. Study-wide results and limits: Assignment of a naive or memory phenotype failed for roughly 80-96% of the proliferating CD4+ or CD8+ clones.

Method: immunoSEQ multiplex PCR; TCRdb's copy keeps in-frame clones and lacks some. In the table there are roughly 92,000 clones, 90% to 95% of which are singletons. Germline CDR1 reads SGHRS; CDR2 reads YFSETQ. The junction had 3 bases not matched to a gene; V was cut back by 3 bases and J by 1 base. The CDR3 contains 14 residues. The chain recombines TRBV5-1 with TRBJ1-1; 7 bases are a match to TRBD1. This sequence originates from a human donor in good health. Sequencing was done on a sample of non-Treg CD4+ T cells sorted from blood. DNA of the CDR3: TGCGCCAGCAGCTCGGGACAGCGGAACACTGAAGCTTTCTTT. Translation gives CASSSGQRNTEAFF.